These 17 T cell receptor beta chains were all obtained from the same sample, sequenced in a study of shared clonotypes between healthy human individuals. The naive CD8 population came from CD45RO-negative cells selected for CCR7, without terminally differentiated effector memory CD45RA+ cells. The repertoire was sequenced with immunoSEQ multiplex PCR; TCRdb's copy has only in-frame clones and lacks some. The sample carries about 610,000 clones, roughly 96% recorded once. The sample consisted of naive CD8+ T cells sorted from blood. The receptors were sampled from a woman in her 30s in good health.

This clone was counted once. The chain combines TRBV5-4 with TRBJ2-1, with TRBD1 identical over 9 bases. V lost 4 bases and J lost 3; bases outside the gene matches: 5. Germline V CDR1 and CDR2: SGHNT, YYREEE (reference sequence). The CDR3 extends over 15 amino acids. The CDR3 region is CASSPAGQGYNEQFF. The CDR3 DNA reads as TGTGCCAGCAGCCCCGCGGGACAGGGCTACAATGAGCAGTTCTTC.

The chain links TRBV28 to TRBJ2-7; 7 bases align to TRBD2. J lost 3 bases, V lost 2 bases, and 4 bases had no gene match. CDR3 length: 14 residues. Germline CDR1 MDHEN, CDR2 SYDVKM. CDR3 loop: CASSLAGEIYEQYF. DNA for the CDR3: TGTGCCAGCAGTTTAGCGGGAGAGATCTACGAGCAGTACTTC.

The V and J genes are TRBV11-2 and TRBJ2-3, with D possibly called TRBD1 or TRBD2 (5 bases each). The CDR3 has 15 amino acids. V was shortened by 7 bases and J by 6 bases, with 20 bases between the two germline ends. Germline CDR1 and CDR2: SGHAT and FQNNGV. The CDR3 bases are TGTGCCAGCACCGAAGGGACCGACGCTGCCGATACGCAGTATTTT. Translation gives CASTEGTDAADTQYF.

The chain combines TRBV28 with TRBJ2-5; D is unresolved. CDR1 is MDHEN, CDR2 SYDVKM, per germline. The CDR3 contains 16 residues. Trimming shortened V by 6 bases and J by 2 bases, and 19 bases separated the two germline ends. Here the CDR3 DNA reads TGTGCCAGCAGCGTTCCTTCGGGCCAGATACAAGAGACCCAGTACTTC. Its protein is CASSVPSGQIQETQYF.

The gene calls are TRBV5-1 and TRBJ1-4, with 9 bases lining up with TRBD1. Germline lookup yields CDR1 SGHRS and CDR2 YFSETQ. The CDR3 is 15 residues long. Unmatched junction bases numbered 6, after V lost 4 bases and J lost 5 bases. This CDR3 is CASSDSGTGNEKLFF. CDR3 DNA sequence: TGCGCCAGCAGCGACTCCGGGACAGGGAATGAAAAACTGTTTTTT.

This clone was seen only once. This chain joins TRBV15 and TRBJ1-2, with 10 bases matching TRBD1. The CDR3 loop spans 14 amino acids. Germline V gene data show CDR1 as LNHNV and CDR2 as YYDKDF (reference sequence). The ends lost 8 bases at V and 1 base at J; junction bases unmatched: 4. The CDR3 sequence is CATEDRGNNYGYTF. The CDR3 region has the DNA TGTGCCACCGAGGACAGGGGGAATAACTATGGCTACACCTTC.

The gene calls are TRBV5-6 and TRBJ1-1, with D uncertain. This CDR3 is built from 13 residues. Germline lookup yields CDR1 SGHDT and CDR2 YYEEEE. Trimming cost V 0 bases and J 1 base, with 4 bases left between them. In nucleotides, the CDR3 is TGTGCCAGCAGCTTGGAAAGGAACACTGAAGCTTTCTTT. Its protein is CASSLERNTEAFF.

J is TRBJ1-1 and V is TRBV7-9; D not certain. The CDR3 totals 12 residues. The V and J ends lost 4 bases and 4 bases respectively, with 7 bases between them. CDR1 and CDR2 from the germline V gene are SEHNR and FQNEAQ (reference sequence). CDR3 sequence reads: CASSYERTEAFF. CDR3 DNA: TGTGCCAGCAGCTACGAACGCACTGAAGCTTTCTTT.

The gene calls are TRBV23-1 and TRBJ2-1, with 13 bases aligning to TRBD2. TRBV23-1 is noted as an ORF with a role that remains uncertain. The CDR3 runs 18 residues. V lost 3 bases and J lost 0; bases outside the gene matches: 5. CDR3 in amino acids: CASSQRTSGSISYNEQFF. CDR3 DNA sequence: TGCGCCAGCAGTCAGCGGACTAGCGGGAGTATCTCCTACAATGAGCAGTTCTTC.

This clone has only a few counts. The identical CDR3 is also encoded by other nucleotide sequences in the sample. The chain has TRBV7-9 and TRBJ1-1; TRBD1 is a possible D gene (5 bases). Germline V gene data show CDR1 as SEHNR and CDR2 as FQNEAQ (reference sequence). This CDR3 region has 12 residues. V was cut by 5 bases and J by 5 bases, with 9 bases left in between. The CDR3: CASSPGGTEAFF. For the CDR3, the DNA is TGTGCCAGCAGCCCCGGGGGTACTGAAGCTTTCTTT.

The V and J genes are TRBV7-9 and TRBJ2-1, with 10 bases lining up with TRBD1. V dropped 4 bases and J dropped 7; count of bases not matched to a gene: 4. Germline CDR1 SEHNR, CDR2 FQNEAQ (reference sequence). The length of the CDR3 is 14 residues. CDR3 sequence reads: CASSSRDRGNEQFF. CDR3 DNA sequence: TGTGCCAGCAGCTCCCGGGACAGGGGAAATGAGCAGTTCTTC.

CDR3: CASSLAGGELFF. The CDR3 nucleotides read TGTGCCAGCAGCTTAGCGGGCGGGGAGCTGTTTTTT. This rearrangement joins TRBV7-2 to TRBJ2-2, with D unresolved. Trimming removed 0 bases from V and 7 bases from J, with 3 bases in between. This CDR3 has 12 amino acids. The germline CDR1 and CDR2 sequences are SGHTA and FQGNSA.

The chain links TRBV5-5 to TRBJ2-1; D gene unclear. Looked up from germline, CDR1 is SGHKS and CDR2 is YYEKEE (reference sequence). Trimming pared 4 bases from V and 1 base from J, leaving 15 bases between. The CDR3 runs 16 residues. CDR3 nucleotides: TGTGCCAGCAGCACCCGACTGAGCCCGTCCTACAATGAGCAGTTCTTC. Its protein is CASSTRLSPSYNEQFF.

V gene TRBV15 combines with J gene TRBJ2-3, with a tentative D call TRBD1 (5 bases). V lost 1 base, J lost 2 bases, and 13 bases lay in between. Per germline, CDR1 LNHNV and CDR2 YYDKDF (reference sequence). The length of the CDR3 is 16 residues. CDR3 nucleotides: TGTGCCACCAGCAGAGTAGGGGAACCGACCACAGATACGCAGTATTTT. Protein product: CATSRVGEPTTDTQYF.

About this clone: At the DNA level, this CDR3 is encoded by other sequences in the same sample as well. The CDR3 is CASSLDPSSYEQYF. In DNA form, the CDR3 reads TGTGCCAGCAGCTTAGATCCAAGCTCCTACGAGCAGTACTTC. The chain employs TRBV11-2 and TRBJ2-7; no clear D. Trimming pared 0 bases from V and 0 bases from J, leaving 6 bases between. Germline V lookup: CDR1 SGHAT, CDR2 FQNNGV. CDR3 length: 14 residues.

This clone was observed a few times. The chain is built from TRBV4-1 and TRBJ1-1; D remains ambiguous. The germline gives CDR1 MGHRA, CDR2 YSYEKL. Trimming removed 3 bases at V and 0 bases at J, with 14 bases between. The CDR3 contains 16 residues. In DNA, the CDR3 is TGCGCCAGCAGCCAGGGCTTCGGGGTCATGAACACTGAAGCTTTCTTT. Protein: CASSQGFGVMNTEAFF.

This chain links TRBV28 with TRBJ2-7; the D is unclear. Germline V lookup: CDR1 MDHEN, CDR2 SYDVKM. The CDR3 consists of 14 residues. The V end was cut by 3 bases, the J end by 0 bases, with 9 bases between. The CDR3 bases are TGTGCCAGCAGTTTTGCCAAATACTCCTACGAGCAGTACTTC. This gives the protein CASSFAKYSYEQYF. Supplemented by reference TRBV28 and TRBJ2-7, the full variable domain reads DVKVTQSSRYLVKRTGEKVFLECVQDMDHENMFWYRQDPGLGLRLIYFSYDVKMKEKGDIPEGYSVSREKKERFSLILESASTNQTSMYLCASSFAKYSYEQYFGPGTRLTVT.